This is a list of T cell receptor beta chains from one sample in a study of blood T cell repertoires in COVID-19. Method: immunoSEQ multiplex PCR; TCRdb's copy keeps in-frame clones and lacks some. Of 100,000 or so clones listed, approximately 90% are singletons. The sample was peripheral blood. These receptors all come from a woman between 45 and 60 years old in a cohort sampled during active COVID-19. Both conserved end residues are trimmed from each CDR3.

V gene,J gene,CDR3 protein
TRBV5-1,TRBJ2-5,ASSIGTSGRSGQETQY
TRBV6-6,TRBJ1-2,ASSHGSGGGYT
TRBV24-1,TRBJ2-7,ATSDRPGTVSYEQY
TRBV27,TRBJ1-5,ASSPKENQPQH
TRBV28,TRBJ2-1,ASSFVLASNEQF
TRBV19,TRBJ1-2,ASSTQVTANYGYT
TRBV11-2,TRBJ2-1,ASSQARLAGTEQF
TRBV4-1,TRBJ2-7,ASSQEKGFVPYEQY
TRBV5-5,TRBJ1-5,ASSWFSGSNQPQH
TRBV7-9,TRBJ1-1,ASSLEVMNTEAF
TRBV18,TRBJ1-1,ASSLGQGQEAF
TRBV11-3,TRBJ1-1,ASSLNPGQGNFMNTEAF
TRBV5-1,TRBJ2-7,ASSFDYAGQGAREQY
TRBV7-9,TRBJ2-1,ASSLAQRGINEQF
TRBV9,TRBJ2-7,ASSVQSYGSEQY
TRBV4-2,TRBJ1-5,ASSQDTDGAVPQH
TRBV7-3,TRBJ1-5,ASSPGAGAPQH
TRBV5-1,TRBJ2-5,ASARDLQETQY
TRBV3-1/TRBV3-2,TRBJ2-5,ASSRQGARETQY
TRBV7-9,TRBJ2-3,ASIPSGSGDTQY
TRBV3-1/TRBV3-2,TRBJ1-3,ASSHVAVSGNTIY
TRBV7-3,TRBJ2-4,ASSLRQGDIQY
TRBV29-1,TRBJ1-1,SVEAAMNTEAF
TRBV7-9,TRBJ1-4,ASSLEGTLNEKLF
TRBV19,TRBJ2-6,AAGRPEGWGANVLT
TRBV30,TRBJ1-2,AWTFHPGGAGGYT
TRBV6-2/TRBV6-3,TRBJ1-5,ASSYSRENSNQPQH
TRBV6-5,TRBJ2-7,ASSYSLGQGYEQY
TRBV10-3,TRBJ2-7,AISELAGGTYEQY
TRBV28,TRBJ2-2,ASSWGLNTGELF
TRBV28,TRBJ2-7,ASSSNYEQY
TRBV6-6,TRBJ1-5,ASSYVQGYGQPQH
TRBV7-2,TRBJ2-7,ASRQRGLAGAPAH
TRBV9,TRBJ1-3,ASSRGDRAGNTIY
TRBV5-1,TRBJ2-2,ASSLEGTANTGELF
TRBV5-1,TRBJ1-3,ASSPARDSSGNTIY
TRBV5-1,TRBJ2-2,ASSLGLAGVNTGELF
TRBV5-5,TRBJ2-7,ASSWTSGGSYEQY
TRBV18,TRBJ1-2,ASSMIQPGQSNYGYT
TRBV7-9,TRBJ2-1,ASSSPMAGGPNNEQF
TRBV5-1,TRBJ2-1,ASSLVGLAGGNEQF
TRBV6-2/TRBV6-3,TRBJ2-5,ASSYPPPRQETQY
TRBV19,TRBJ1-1,ASDPNGQGLKAF
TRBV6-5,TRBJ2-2,ASSYSEESYTGELF
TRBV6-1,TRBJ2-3,ASSEALSGGPLNTQY
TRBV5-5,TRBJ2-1,ASSSGQLNYNEQF
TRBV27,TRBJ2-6,ASSFEGARANVLT
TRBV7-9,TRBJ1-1,ASSSSKPGAGRRNTEAF
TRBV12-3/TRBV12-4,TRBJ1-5,ASGRTGGQPQH
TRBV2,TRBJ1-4,ASSLTGLNEKLF